This TCR beta chain originates from a study of beta chain features in type 1 diabetes. Averaging about 116 mL, one heparinised blood draw came from each individual donor. A CD45RO/CCR7/CD25/CD127/CD95/CD27 panel sorted naive, central memory, regulatory and stem cell-like memory CD4+ cells. Turning to this clone: The target antigen is unknown.

The germline gives CDR1 SGHDN, CDR2 FVKESK. J lost 5 bases, V lost 5 bases, and 10 bases had no gene match. This CDR3 is built from 16 residues. Study-wide findings and caveats: Compared with healthy donors, patients appeared to share more similar naive, central memory and regulatory TCRB repertoires.

cDNA synthesis used the whole RNA isolate, giving expressed TCRB sequences. Assay: immunoSEQ multiplex PCR; the TCRdb copy retains only in-frame clones and omits some. This sample carries about 900,000 clones, about a sixth of them seen once, and the ten largest clones take around 0.02%. The clonotype comes from a young woman in good health. The sequencing input was naive CD4+ T cells from blood. The V call is TRBV14, the J call TRBJ2-5; 11 bases align to TRBD2. The CDR3 DNA follows: TGTGCCAGCAGCAAGATTAGCGGGAGGGCGTCTGAGACCCAGTACTTC. Translating it yields CASSKISGRASETQYF.